The present entry profiles one T cell receptor (beta chain) with its context. The antigen is not known. CDR3 size: 16 residues. Germline assignment: CDR1 ENHRY and CDR2 SYGVKD. Unmatched junction bases numbered 9, after V lost 3 bases and J lost 5 bases. The sample originates from a study of cytomegalovirus exposure and HLA in healthy donors. The PCR ran on 60 Vbeta and 13 Jbeta primers. Clones were sequenced by immunoSEQ multiplex PCR, and TCRdb holds only the in-frame ones, with some missing. This table holds fewer than 200,000 clones, about 90% found once. Points from the study as a whole: One cluster of highly shared sequence variants probably arose as a sequencing artifact.

The specimen sequenced was PBMCs. The chain combines TRBV10-3 with TRBJ2-2; the match to TRBD2 covers 7 bases. This TCR came from a girl in the first two years of life in good health and CMV-seronegative. This CDR3 reads CAISDGASGGTGELFF. The CDR3 DNA reads as TGTGCCATCAGTGATGGGGCGTCGGGAGGTACCGGGGAGCTGTTTTTT.